This T cell receptor (beta chain) was sequenced for a study of blood T cell repertoires in COVID-19. Study overall: The United States, Italy and Spain provided the acute and convalescent COVID-19 samples.

This CDR3 is 14 amino acids long. V was cut by 2 bases and J by 3 bases, with 11 bases left in between. Looked up from germline, CDR1 is SGHRS and CDR2 is YFSETQ. The protocol was immunoSEQ multiplex PCR, while the TCRdb copy is restricted to in-frame clones and leaves out a portion. Of approximately 110,000 clones listed, 85% are singletons. This TCR came from a woman older than 75 with COVID-19, enrolled during active disease. The sequencing sample was made of peripheral blood. The chain links TRBV5-1 to TRBJ1-2; the D is unclear. The CDR3 loop reads CASSLQSSDYGYTF. In nucleotides, the CDR3 is TGCGCCAGCAGCTTACAGAGCTCGGACTATGGCTACACCTTC.